Listed here are 9 T cell receptor beta chains from one sample, sequenced in a study of CD8+CD57+ T cells in acquired aplastic anemia. For CDR3 and TCR beta VDJ profiling, genomic DNA was the template used. One entry per CDR3 protein, called by TCRdb with MiXCR from the reads. The sample consists of 450,000 to 550,000 distinct CDR3 sequences, less than 35% of them appearing once. Sequencing involved patients with CD8+CD57+ cell expansion previously shown by flow cytometry. The specimen sequenced was sorted CD4+, CD8+, or CD8+CD57+ T cells (not recorded which) from PBMCs. The origin of the receptors is a human donor with aplastic anemia.

This clonotype showed up just a few times. The chain couples TRBV6-1 to TRBJ2-7, with TRBD2 matching over 11 bases. Looked up from germline, CDR1 is MNHNS and CDR2 is SASEGT. The V gene end was trimmed by 6 bases and the J gene end by 1 base; junction bases not matched to a gene: 5. This CDR3 spans 15 amino acids. CDR3 amino acids: CASRHTSGSSYEQYF. The CDR3 nucleotides read TGTGCCAGCAGACACACTAGCGGGAGTTCCTACGAGCAGTACTTC.

This sequence joins TRBV2 and TRBJ2-2, with D perhaps TRBD2 (5 bases). V was clipped by 6 bases and J by 6 bases, with 14 bases between them. The germline gives CDR1 SNHLY, CDR2 FYNNEI. CDR3 size: 14 residues. The CDR3 loop is CASSVGRAPGELFF. The CDR3 coding sequence is TGTGCCAGCAGCGTAGGGCGGGCGCCCGGGGAGCTGTTTTTT.

This clonotype was found once. This rearrangement joins TRBV19 to TRBJ2-7, with 8 positions matching TRBD1. Germline loops: CDR1 LNHDA, CDR2 SQIVND (reference sequence). The CDR3 is 14 amino acids. V shed 1 base, J shed 4 bases, and the junction held 3 bases outside the gene matches. In nucleotides, the CDR3 is TGTGCCAGTAGTATAGGGACAGGGTGGTACGAGCAGTACTTC. Translating it yields CASSIGTGWYEQYF.

This chain uses TRBV16 with TRBJ2-5; no definite D call. The CDR3 is 13 amino acids. Trimming pared 6 bases from V and 2 bases from J, leaving 10 bases between. Germline V gene sequence: CDR1 KGHSY, CDR2 FQNENV. CDR3 nucleotides: TGTGCCAGCAGTCCGGCAGCTCAAGAGACCCAGTACTTC. Its protein is CASSPAAQETQYF.

The rearrangement links TRBV4-1 to TRBJ1-6, with TRBD1 identical over 7 bases. Germline trimming cut 4 bases from V and 8 bases from J; bases unmatched to any gene: 8. The CDR3 extends over 15 amino acids. Germline loops: CDR1 MGHRA, CDR2 YSYEKL. The CDR3 DNA follows: TGCGCCAGCAGCCGAATAGACAGGGAACATTCACCCCTCCACTTT. This encodes CASSRIDREHSPLHF.

In this sample, this clonotype turned up many times. The chain carries TRBV25-1 and TRBJ2-7; tentative D call: TRBD2 (5 bases). Trimming took 2 bases from V and 4 from J, leaving 9 bases between them. From germline, CDR1 is MGHDK and CDR2 SYGVNS. There are 13 residues in the CDR3. The chain's CDR3 is CASSEEGRYEQYF. CDR3 DNA sequence: TGTGCCAGCAGTGAAGAGGGCAGGTACGAGCAGTACTTC.

The chain carries TRBV4-2 and TRBJ2-7, with 7 bases lining up with TRBD2. Germline loops: CDR1 LGHNA, CDR2 YNFKEQ. With V trimmed by 0 bases and J by 0 bases, 11 bases remained unmatched. The CDR3 contains 18 residues. CDR3 residues: CASSQDDRGGGSSYEQYF. In DNA, the CDR3 is TGTGCCAGCAGCCAAGACGACCGTGGGGGGGGGAGCTCCTACGAGCAGTACTTC.

In its sample, this clonotype was seen once. The chain links TRBV15 to TRBJ2-3; the match to TRBD2 covers 9 bases. This CDR3 comprises 16 residues. CDR1 and CDR2 from the germline V gene are LNHNV and YYDKDF (reference sequence). CDR3 in amino acids: CATLESVAGVPDTQYF. CDR3 bases: TGTGCGACCTTAGAGTCGGTAGCGGGAGTTCCAGATACGCAGTATTTT.

The chain joins TRBV11-3 to TRBJ2-5; tentative D call: TRBD1 (6 bases). This CDR3 region has 14 residues. From germline, CDR1 is SGHNT and CDR2 YENEEA. Trimming cost V 6 bases and J 1 base, with 12 bases left between them. This CDR3 reads CASRAGQRQETQYF. The DNA for the CDR3 is TGTGCCAGCAGGGCCGGACAGCGCCAAGAGACCCAGTACTTC.